This T cell receptor beta chain originates from a study of T cells in Graves' hyperthyroidism and ophthalmopathy. Study in general: Upon initial diagnosis and before any treatment, peripheral blood was collected. Study-level results: Blood shared most expanded thyroid clonotypes above 0.001.

Each 10 ml fresh peripheral blood draw supplied the PBMCs. Amplification of TCR beta CDR3 regions was performed using RNA transcripts as template. The TCR CDR3 first-round RT-PCR relied on the HTBI primer set. MiXCR, applied by TCRdb to the multiplex PCR reads, yields one record per CDR3 protein. The table lists about 380,000 distinct CDR3 sequences, around 18% of them singletons. Germline V gives CDR1 MDHEN, CDR2 SYDVKM. The V gene lost 6 bases and the J gene lost 6 bases, with 14 bases spanning the gap. The CDR3 is made up of 13 amino acids. Points on this clonotype: Antigen: not known.

The TCR comes from a man aged 18 to 30 with Graves' ophthalmopathy. The chain combines TRBV28 with TRBJ1-1, with a tentative D call TRBD1 (6 bases). Input material: blood. This chain's CDR3 is CASSSQGPAEAFF. In DNA, the CDR3 is TGTGCCAGCAGCTCACAGGGTCCCGCTGAAGCTTTCTTT.